This T cell receptor (beta chain) was profiled in a study of early T cells in non-severe SARS-CoV-2 infection. Study summary: The authors sequenced bulk RNA from unsorted whole blood, leaving chains unpaired. Study findings and constraints: Missing private and CD4 specificities, VDJdb matching favored anti-spike CD8 responses.

Trimming took 7 bases from V and 7 from J, leaving 13 bases between them. The CDR3 sequence is 12 residues long. CDR1 MDHEN and CDR2 SYDVKM come from the germline V gene. Ten or more counts support this clonotype. The antigen is not known. Each single cDNA molecule received a unique molecular identifier. From the 5' RACE reads, TCRdb called clonotypes with MiXCR, one entry per CDR3 protein. The sample lists 88,000 or so distinct CDR3 sequences, about 15% occurring once. The sequenced material came from whole blood. This chain joins TRBV28 and TRBJ1-1; D uncertain. The clonotype comes from an adult who was a healthcare worker with PCR-confirmed SARS-CoV-2 infection or an uninfected control (not recorded which). CDR3 sequence reads: CASNLGAFEAFF. The CDR3 DNA reads as TGTGCCAGCAATCTAGGAGCCTTTGAAGCTTTCTTT.